Sequencing of this TCR beta chain was carried out in a study of immune evolution from preneoplasia to lung adenocarcinoma. The V and J ends lost 4 bases and 0 bases respectively, with 11 bases between them. This CDR3 spans 15 amino acids. Germline CDR1 MNHEY, CDR2 SMNVEV (reference sequence). The repertoire was sequenced with immunoSEQ multiplex PCR; TCRdb's copy has only in-frame clones and lacks some. The sample contains fewer than 7,500 clones, approximately 80% of which appear only once. The chain uses TRBV27 and TRBJ2-3; D gene ambiguous. The sequencing sample was made of FFPE adjacent normal lung tissue. The clonotype originates from a person aged 65 to 79 with lung adenocarcinoma. Here the CDR3 DNA reads TGTGCCAGCAGTTGGCTACCCCAGAGCACAGATACGCAGTATTTT. This codes for CASSWLPQSTDTQYF.